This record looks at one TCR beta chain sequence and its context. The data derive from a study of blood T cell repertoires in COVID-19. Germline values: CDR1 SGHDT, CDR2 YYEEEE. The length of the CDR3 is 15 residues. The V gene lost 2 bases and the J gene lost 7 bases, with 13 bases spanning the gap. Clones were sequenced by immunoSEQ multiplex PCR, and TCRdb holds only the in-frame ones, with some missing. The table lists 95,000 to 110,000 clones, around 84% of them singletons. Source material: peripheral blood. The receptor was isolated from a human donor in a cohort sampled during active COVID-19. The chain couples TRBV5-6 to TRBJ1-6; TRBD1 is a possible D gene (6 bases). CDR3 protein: CASSFAGGPNSPLHF. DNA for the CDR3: TGTGCCAGCAGCTTCGCGGGGGGGCCCAATTCACCCCTCCACTTT.